Listed below are T cell receptor beta chains from one sample, sequenced in a study of T cells after posttransplantation cyclophosphamide. Repertoires were generated with immunoSEQ multiplex PCR, while TCRdb's copy carries only in-frame clones and drops some. There are about 39,000 clones in the sample, none observed a single time. Sequenced input: PBMCs. All receptors derive from a woman aged 45-59 years in good health and a related stem cell transplant donor. Each CDR3 is given with its conserved first and last residue. Fields, in order: CDR3 DNA, CDR3 protein, V gene, CDR3 length, J gene, D gene, clone size. D genes are given only for firm matches. Rows may omit the clone size; those that give it use once, few, many or a size class.

CDR3nt: TGTGCCAGCAGTTACTCGGGGCAGGGGGGCCACGAGCAGTACTTC
CDR3aa: CASSYSGQGGHEQYF
v_gene: TRBV6-5
len: 15
j_gene: TRBJ2-7
d_gene: -
abundance: many

CDR3nt: TGTGCCACCACTAACGGGGGGGGCACAGATACGCAGTATTTT
CDR3aa: CATTNGGGTDTQYF
v_gene: TRBV27
len: 14
j_gene: TRBJ2-3
d_gene: TRBD2
abundance: many

CDR3nt: TGTGCCAGCAGTCGCGGGGGGGGGATGAACACTGAAGCTTTCTTT
CDR3aa: CASSRGGGMNTEAFF
v_gene: TRBV11-2
len: 15
j_gene: TRBJ1-1
d_gene: -
abundance: many

CDR3nt: TGTGCCAGCAGTGCCCGACAGGGAACAACCTACGAGCAGTACTTC
CDR3aa: CASSARQGTTYEQYF
v_gene: TRBV6-1
len: 15
j_gene: TRBJ2-7
d_gene: TRBD1
abundance: many

CDR3nt: TGTGCCAGCAGTGAAAGGTGGAGCGGGGGGGCCTCCACAGATACGCAGTATTTT
CDR3aa: CASSERWSGGASTDTQYF
v_gene: TRBV2
len: 18
j_gene: TRBJ2-3
d_gene: TRBD2
abundance: many

CDR3nt: TGTGCCAGCAGTTTTTTTGGGACAGGGGGCTTCGGGGATCAGCCCCAGCATTTT
CDR3aa: CASSFFGTGGFGDQPQHF
v_gene: TRBV28
len: 18
j_gene: TRBJ1-5
d_gene: TRBD1
abundance: many

CDR3nt: TGCAGCGTACTCCGGGACAGTAATGAGCAGTTCTTC
CDR3aa: CSVLRDSNEQFF
v_gene: TRBV29-1
len: 12
j_gene: TRBJ2-1
d_gene: TRBD1
abundance: many

CDR3nt: TGTGCCAGCAGCTTAGTGGCGGTAGCCAAAAACATTCAGTACTTC
CDR3aa: CASSLVAVAKNIQYF
v_gene: TRBV11-2
len: 15
j_gene: TRBJ2-4
d_gene: -
abundance: many

CDR3nt: TGTGCCAGCAGCATTTCAGGGAAAGATGGCTACACCTTC
CDR3aa: CASSISGKDGYTF
v_gene: TRBV13
len: 13
j_gene: TRBJ1-2
d_gene: -
abundance: many

CDR3nt: TGTGCCAGCAGCGTGCGTCCGGGGGGGGGCCTTCCCGGGGAGCTGTTTTTT
CDR3aa: CASSVRPGGGLPGELFF
v_gene: TRBV9
len: 17
j_gene: TRBJ2-2
d_gene: TRBD2
abundance: many

CDR3nt: TGTGCCAGCAGCTCCCACCCGGTCGGGGCTAACTATGGCTACACCTTC
CDR3aa: CASSSHPVGANYGYTF
v_gene: TRBV28
len: 16
j_gene: TRBJ1-2
d_gene: -
abundance: many

CDR3nt: TGTGCCAGCAGCGTAGGAGGGACAGGCTCCTACGAGCAGTACTTC
CDR3aa: CASSVGGTGSYEQYF
v_gene: TRBV9
len: 15
j_gene: TRBJ2-7
d_gene: TRBD1
abundance: many

CDR3nt: TGTGCCAGCAGCTTTTCAGGGGCAGGTGAAGCTTTCTTT
CDR3aa: CASSFSGAGEAFF
v_gene: TRBV11-2
len: 13
j_gene: TRBJ1-1
d_gene: -
abundance: many

CDR3nt: TGTGCCAGCAGTGGGGTCTGGGGGCCTAACACTGAAGCTTTCTTT
CDR3aa: CASSGVWGPNTEAFF
v_gene: TRBV28
len: 15
j_gene: TRBJ1-1
d_gene: -
abundance: many

CDR3nt: TGTGCCAGCAGCTTAAAATCGGCGAACACCGGGGAGCTGTTTTTT
CDR3aa: CASSLKSANTGELFF
v_gene: TRBV5-4
len: 15
j_gene: TRBJ2-2
d_gene: -
abundance: many

CDR3nt: TGTGCCAGCACATCAGCGAACACCGGGGAGCTGTTTTTT
CDR3aa: CASTSANTGELFF
v_gene: TRBV9
len: 13
j_gene: TRBJ2-2
d_gene: -
abundance: many

CDR3nt: TGTGCCAGCAGCCAAGTGGACAGGGGAAATGGCTACACCTTC
CDR3aa: CASSQVDRGNGYTF
v_gene: TRBV4-2
len: 14
j_gene: TRBJ1-2
d_gene: TRBD1
abundance: many

CDR3nt: TGTGCCAGCAGCTGGGGAGCTACCTCTGGAAACACCATATATTTT
CDR3aa: CASSWGATSGNTIYF
v_gene: TRBV11-1
len: 15
j_gene: TRBJ1-3
d_gene: -
abundance: many

CDR3nt: TGTGCCAGCAGCCAAAGACAGGGGGCGATCTACGAGCAGTACTTC
CDR3aa: CASSQRQGAIYEQYF
v_gene: TRBV7-2
len: 15
j_gene: TRBJ2-7
d_gene: TRBD1
abundance: many

CDR3nt: TGTGCCAGCAGTGATACTTCCCTCGCCACAGATACGCAGTATTTT
CDR3aa: CASSDTSLATDTQYF
v_gene: TRBV25-1
len: 15
j_gene: TRBJ2-3
d_gene: -
abundance: many

CDR3nt: TGCAGCGTCCCCAAAGGTATGGGGGCTTCCTACAATGAGCAGTTCTTC
CDR3aa: CSVPKGMGASYNEQFF
v_gene: TRBV29-1
len: 16
j_gene: TRBJ2-1
d_gene: -
abundance: many

CDR3nt: TGTGCCAGCAGCCTAGGCGATCAGCCCCAGCATTTT
CDR3aa: CASSLGDQPQHF
v_gene: TRBV6-6
len: 12
j_gene: TRBJ1-5
d_gene: -
abundance: many

CDR3nt: TGTGCCAGCAGTTCAACAGTAGAAGATACGCAGTATTTT
CDR3aa: CASSSTVEDTQYF
v_gene: TRBV28
len: 13
j_gene: TRBJ2-3
d_gene: -
abundance: many

CDR3nt: TGCGCCAGCAGCTGGGACTCTACCGGGACAGGGCTCTACAATGAGCAGTTCTTC
CDR3aa: CASSWDSTGTGLYNEQFF
v_gene: TRBV5-1
len: 18
j_gene: TRBJ2-1
d_gene: TRBD1
abundance: many

CDR3nt: TGTGCCAGCAGTTCCGGGGGGACTGAAGCTTTCTTT
CDR3aa: CASSSGGTEAFF
v_gene: TRBV11-2
len: 12
j_gene: TRBJ1-1
d_gene: -
abundance: many

CDR3nt: TGTGCCAGCAGTGAAGCCGGGATAGGGGGTCACACTGAAGCTTTCTTT
CDR3aa: CASSEAGIGGHTEAFF
v_gene: TRBV6-1
len: 16
j_gene: TRBJ1-1
d_gene: -
abundance: many

CDR3nt: TGTGCCAGCAGTTTAGCTGGGTTTAGGTCACCCCTCCACTTT
CDR3aa: CASSLAGFRSPLHF
v_gene: TRBV6-5
len: 14
j_gene: TRBJ1-6
d_gene: -
abundance: many

CDR3nt: TGTGCCAGCAGCCGGGACAGCTATAGCAATCAGCCCCAGCATTTT
CDR3aa: CASSRDSYSNQPQHF
v_gene: TRBV6-1
len: 15
j_gene: TRBJ1-5
d_gene: TRBD1
abundance: many

CDR3nt: TGTGCCAGCAGCGTAGCAGGACAGTCCGGGGAGCTGTTTTTT
CDR3aa: CASSVAGQSGELFF
v_gene: TRBV9
len: 14
j_gene: TRBJ2-2
d_gene: -
abundance: many

CDR3nt: TGTGCCAGCAGTGAATGGGGGACTGGGAATCAGCCCCAGCATTTT
CDR3aa: CASSEWGTGNQPQHF
v_gene: TRBV25-1
len: 15
j_gene: TRBJ1-5
d_gene: -
abundance: few

CDR3nt: TGTGCCACAAACCCTCTAGGGGCTGGAAACACCATATATTTT
CDR3aa: CATNPLGAGNTIYF
v_gene: TRBV19
len: 14
j_gene: TRBJ1-3
d_gene: -
abundance: many

CDR3nt: TGTGCCAGCTCATCGGGACAGGGGGTGAATACTGAAGCTTTCTTT
CDR3aa: CASSSGQGVNTEAFF
v_gene: TRBV18
len: 15
j_gene: TRBJ1-1
d_gene: TRBD1
abundance: many

CDR3nt: TGTGCCAGCAGCCCGGTTGGGCTACCTAATTCCATATATTTT
CDR3aa: CASSPVGLPNSIYF
v_gene: TRBV28
len: 14
j_gene: TRBJ1-3
d_gene: -
abundance: many

CDR3nt: TGTGCCAGTAACCTCCTCGGGACTGGGGCCAACGTCCTGACTTTC
CDR3aa: CASNLLGTGANVLTF
v_gene: TRBV19
len: 15
j_gene: TRBJ2-6
d_gene: -
abundance: many

CDR3nt: TGTGCCAGCAGTGGAGGACAGGCTAATTCACCCCTCCACTTT
CDR3aa: CASSGGQANSPLHF
v_gene: TRBV2
len: 14
j_gene: TRBJ1-6
d_gene: TRBD1
abundance: many

CDR3nt: TGTGCCAGCAGCTTATTCGGACAGGGGGGATTCGACGAGCAGTACTTC
CDR3aa: CASSLFGQGGFDEQYF
v_gene: TRBV11-2
len: 16
j_gene: TRBJ2-7
d_gene: TRBD1
abundance: many

CDR3nt: TGTGCCAGCTCACCGAAGGAGCGGGACAACTATGGCTACACCTTC
CDR3aa: CASSPKERDNYGYTF
v_gene: TRBV18
len: 15
j_gene: TRBJ1-2
d_gene: -
abundance: many

CDR3nt: TGTGCCTGGCTGGGGACTAGGAAAGAGACCCAGTACTTC
CDR3aa: CAWLGTRKETQYF
v_gene: TRBV30
len: 13
j_gene: TRBJ2-5
d_gene: TRBD2
abundance: few

CDR3nt: TGTGCCAGCGCCCCGACTAGCGTCCCGGATACGCAGTATTTT
CDR3aa: CASAPTSVPDTQYF
v_gene: TRBV18
len: 14
j_gene: TRBJ2-3
d_gene: TRBD2
abundance: -

CDR3nt: TGTGCCAGCTCACCACTCGGCCCGGGGGAGACTGAAGCTTTCTTT
CDR3aa: CASSPLGPGETEAFF
v_gene: TRBV18
len: 15
j_gene: TRBJ1-1
d_gene: -
abundance: many